The 18 T cell receptor beta chains reported below all come from one sample, sequenced in a study of shared clonotypes between healthy human individuals. This table comes from immunoSEQ multiplex PCR, and its TCRdb copy is limited to in-frame clones, with some not included. The data contain some 580,000 clones, about 97% of them singletons. The source material was naive CD4+ T cells sorted from blood. Subset here: CD45RA+ positively selected. The receptors stem from a woman aged 25 to 39 in good health.

This clone was detected only once. The V and J genes are TRBV7-9 and TRBJ2-7, with TRBD1 matching 11 bases. CDR1 SEHNR and CDR2 FQNEAQ come from the germline V gene (reference sequence). The CDR3 length is 17 residues. V was clipped by 5 bases and J by 6 bases; unmatched bases: 15. CDR3 region: CASSLRRGQGASGEQYF. CDR3 coding DNA: TGTGCCAGCAGCCTACGTCGCGGACAGGGGGCTTCGGGCGAGCAGTACTTC.

The chain links TRBV5-1 to TRBJ1-3, with D perhaps matching TRBD1 (5 bases). This CDR3 spans 15 amino acids. Per germline, CDR1 SGHRS and CDR2 YFSETQ. V lost 5 bases to trimming and J lost 2 bases, with 14 bases between them. The CDR3 loop reads CASRPPGTAGNTIYF. The CDR3 region has the DNA TGCGCCAGCAGACCCCCAGGGACGGCTGGAAACACCATATATTTT.

The J gene is TRBJ2-1, the V gene TRBV7-9; a weak D match, TRBD2 (6 bases). Trimming cost V 5 bases and J 3 bases, with 20 bases left between them. Germline V gene lookup returns CDR1 SEHNR and CDR2 FQNEAQ (reference sequence). There are 17 residues in the CDR3. The DNA for the CDR3 is TGTGCCAGCAGCCCGAACTTTCGGGACTCGGTCTACAATGAGCAGTTCTTC. Its protein product is CASSPNFRDSVYNEQFF. The whole variable domain, filled in from reference TRBV7-9 and TRBJ2-1, reads DTGVSQNPRHKITKRGQNVTFRCDPISEHNRLYWYRQTLGQGPEFLTYFQNEAQLEKSRLLSDRFSAERPKGSFSTLEIQRTEQGDSAMYLCASSPNFRDSVYNEQFFGPGTRLTVL.

The chain carries TRBV27 and TRBJ2-7; no reliable D call. CDR1 MNHEY and CDR2 SMNVEV come from the germline V gene (reference sequence). Trimming removed 2 bases at V and 3 bases at J, with 11 bases between. The CDR3 length is 14 residues. CDR3 coding DNA: TGTGCCAGCAGTTTAAACGCCTGGGGCTACGAGCAGTACTTC. Translated, it gives CASSLNAWGYEQYF.

The gene calls are TRBV27 and TRBJ2-7, with TRBD2 identical over 9 bases. The CDR3 has 16 residues. Germline lookup yields CDR1 MNHEY and CDR2 SMNVEV (reference sequence). V trimming: 2 bases; J trimming: 1 base; junction bases outside the gene matches: 6. Here the CDR3 reads CASSLAASGISYEQYF. The CDR3 nucleotides read TGTGCCAGCAGTTTAGCGGCTAGCGGGATTTCCTACGAGCAGTACTTC.

The rearrangement uses TRBV28 and TRBJ2-1; D is perhaps TRBD2 (7 bases). This CDR3 has 12 amino acids. Germline V gene lookup returns CDR1 MDHEN and CDR2 SYDVKM. V was pared by 11 bases and J by 5 bases, with 13 bases between. DNA of the CDR3: TGTGCCGGGGGCGGGAGACACAATGAGCAGTTCTTC. Encoded protein: CAGGGRHNEQFF.

The CDR3 coding sequence is TGTGCCAGCTCACCAGGGGCACAGAACACTGAAGCTTTCTTT. Translation gives CASSPGAQNTEAFF. This chain uses TRBV18 with TRBJ1-1; perhaps TRBD1 as D (5 bases). Germline V CDR1 and CDR2: KGHSH, LQKENI. CDR3 size: 14 residues. Trimming took off 2 bases at V and 1 base at J, with 8 bases between the two ends.

J is TRBJ2-3 and V is TRBV21-1; TRBD1 is taken as the D call from the table, unchecked against the DNA. TRBV21-1 is deemed a pseudogene. This CDR3 is 18 amino acids long. CDR3 protein: CASKQTGGATSEPDTQYF. The CDR3 DNA is TGTGCCAGCAAACAGACAGGGGGCGCGACTAGCGAACCAGATACGCAGTATTTT.

The chain employs TRBV5-1 and TRBJ1-3, with no clear D. Trimming removed 0 bases from V and 1 base from J, with 11 bases in between. The CDR3 runs 16 residues. The germline CDR1 and CDR2 sequences are SGHRS and YFSETQ. CDR3 amino acids: CASSLGGRVSGNTIYF. The CDR3 nucleotides are TGCGCCAGCAGCTTGGGAGGTCGTGTATCTGGAAACACCATATATTTT.

The J gene is TRBJ2-1, the V gene TRBV5-1, with 11 positions matching TRBD2. This CDR3 has 16 amino acids. Germline assignment: CDR1 SGHRS and CDR2 YFSETQ. Germline trimming cut 0 bases from V and 7 bases from J; bases unmatched to any gene: 6. The CDR3 is CASSLVVAGGLNEQFF. The CDR3 region has the DNA TGCGCCAGCAGCTTGGTTGTAGCGGGAGGGCTAAATGAGCAGTTCTTC.

This clone has just one count. The rearrangement links TRBV18 to TRBJ1-2, with D uncertain. There are 13 residues in the CDR3. The V end was cut by 4 bases, the J end by 7 bases, with 13 bases between. Germline-derived CDR1 and CDR2 are KGHSH and LQKENI. CDR3 residues: CASSLTGTGGYTF. The CDR3 DNA follows: TGTGCCAGCTCACTTACCGGTACTGGTGGCTACACCTTC. The entire variable domain, with the rest obtained from reference TRBV18 and TRBJ1-2, is as follows: NAGVMQNPRHLVRRRGQEARLRCSPMKGHSHVYWYRQLPEEGLKFMVYLQKENIIDESGMPKERFSAEFPKEGPSILRIQQVVRGDSAAYFCASSLTGTGGYTFGSGTRLTVV.

This chain links TRBV19 with TRBJ1-1; D ambiguous. CDR3 length: 12 residues. Germline lookup yields CDR1 LNHDA and CDR2 SQIVND (reference sequence). V was clipped by 10 bases and J by 0 bases, with 9 bases between them. CDR3 DNA: TGTGCCATGGGGAACATGAACACTGAAGCTTTCTTT. This gives the protein CAMGNMNTEAFF.

This chain links TRBV6-6 with TRBJ2-5, with D hard to call. CDR3 length: 12 residues. The germline V gene has CDR1 MNHNY and CDR2 SVGAGI (reference sequence). V was shortened by 4 bases and J by 2 bases, with 5 bases between the two germline ends. The CDR3 loop is CASSSIQETQYF. CDR3 nucleotide sequence: TGTGCCAGCAGTTCCATACAAGAGACCCAGTACTTC.

The V gene is TRBV19, the J gene TRBJ1-2, with TRBD1 identical over 8 bases. This CDR3 is 16 amino acids long. Germline assignment: CDR1 LNHDA and CDR2 SQIVND (reference sequence). With V trimmed by 7 bases and J by 2 bases, 12 bases remained unmatched. As DNA, the CDR3 is TGTGCCAGTACCATTTCCCCCCGGGACAGGAACTATGGCTACACCTTC. This translates into CASTISPRDRNYGYTF.

This chain connects TRBV10-3 to TRBJ1-5; D may be TRBD1 (5 bases). The CDR3 spans 11 residues. V was clipped by 8 bases and J by 3 bases, with 5 bases between them. Germline lookup yields CDR1 ENHRY and CDR2 SYGVKD. The CDR3 coding sequence is TGTGCCATCGGGACCAATCAGCCCCAGCATTTT. Encoded protein: CAIGTNQPQHF.

This chain joins TRBV27 and TRBJ1-1, with D uncertain. The CDR3 is made up of 15 amino acids. Germline CDR1 reads MNHEY; CDR2 reads SMNVEV (reference sequence). V lost 5 bases and J 1 base, leaving 14 bases between the germline ends. CDR3 bases: TGTGCCAGCAGTCTTATTCGGCCGGGGAACACTGAAGCTTTCTTT. This encodes CASSLIRPGNTEAFF.

This chain links TRBV7-9 with TRBJ1-4; TRBD1 is a possible D gene (6 bases). The CDR3 sequence is 15 residues long. Per germline, CDR1 SEHNR and CDR2 FQNEAQ (reference sequence). V gave up 3 bases and J gave up 8 bases, with 16 bases separating them. Written as DNA, the CDR3 is TGTGCCAGCAGCTTCCTCGGGGGCCTGGACGAAAAACTGTTTTTT. The encoded protein is CASSFLGGLDEKLFF.

A single count supports this clone. The rearrangement links TRBV27 to TRBJ2-3, with 8 positions matching TRBD1. The CDR3 contains 13 residues. Germline CDR1 MNHEY, CDR2 SMNVEV (reference sequence). The trim removed 7 bases at V and 4 bases at J, leaving 4 bases unmatched. CDR3 bases: TGTGCCAGCAAGACAGGGGTTCCAGATACGCAGTATTTT. Amino acids: CASKTGVPDTQYF.